A single sample gave rise to the 20 T cell receptor beta chains below, sequenced in a study of blood T cell repertoires in COVID-19. The data were produced by immunoSEQ multiplex PCR, yet TCRdb's version contains in-frame clones alone and is incomplete. This sample has 130,000 or so clones, with around three quarters found just once. Sequenced sample: peripheral blood. The receptor source for this set is a man aged 60 to 75 with active or convalescent COVID-19.

The CDR3: CASSIASTGQLNSPLHF. In DNA form, the CDR3 reads TGTGCCAGTAGTATAGCCTCAACGGGACAGCTGAATTCACCCCTCCACTTT. The J gene is TRBJ1-6, the V gene TRBV19, with TRBD1 identical over 7 bases. This CDR3 comprises 17 residues. Germline V gene lookup returns CDR1 LNHDA and CDR2 SQIVND (reference sequence). V was clipped by 1 base and J by 7 bases; unmatched bases: 10.

The chain joins TRBV6-5 to TRBJ1-5; TRBD1 agrees at 7 bases. Germline CDR1 is MNHEY and CDR2 is SVGAGI. The CDR3 consists of 15 residues. With 4 bases clipped from V and 3 bases from J, the junction kept 6 bases outside the gene matches. CDR3 DNA: TGTGCCAGCAGTTCCCGACAGGGATACAATCAGCCCCAGCATTTT. Protein sequence: CASSSRQGYNQPQHF.

The chain uses TRBV5-4 and TRBJ1-4, with a tentative D call TRBD1 (5 bases). The CDR3 consists of 12 residues. Germline assignment: CDR1 SGHNT and CDR2 YYREEE (reference sequence). Deletions cut 4 bases from V and 8 bases from J, with 9 bases between. The CDR3 spells CASSPDREKLFF. The DNA for the CDR3 is TGTGCCAGCAGCCCTGACAGAGAAAAACTGTTTTTT.

The chain carries TRBV6-2 or TRBV6-3 and TRBJ2-1; 8 bases fit TRBD1. The CDR3 length is 12 residues. CDR1 and CDR2 from the germline V gene are MNHEY and SVGEGT. V lost 6 bases and J lost 12; bases outside the gene matches: 7. For the CDR3, the DNA is TGTGCCAGCAGCCCGACAGGGGACGGGCAGTTCTTC. This translates into CASSPTGDGQFF.

This clone was counted between two and nine times. J is TRBJ1-5 and V is TRBV6-5; D is uncertain. This CDR3 comprises 13 residues. Trimming removed 3 bases at V and 4 bases at J, with 7 bases between. From germline, CDR1 is MNHEY and CDR2 SVGAGI. The CDR3 DNA is TGTGCCAGCAGTTATAAGAGGAATCAGCCCCAGCATTTT. Its protein is CASSYKRNQPQHF.

This chain links TRBV6-6 with TRBJ1-5; D remains unclear. Deletions cut 3 bases from V and 4 bases from J, with 7 bases between. The CDR3 consists of 13 residues. Per the germline V gene, CDR1 is MNHNY and CDR2 is SVGAGI (reference sequence). The CDR3 sequence: CASSYRGNQPQHF. The CDR3 nucleotides are TGTGCCAGCAGTTATCGAGGTAATCAGCCCCAGCATTTT.

The CDR3 loop reads CSAQRLGGSEQYF. The DNA for the CDR3 is TGCAGCGCTCAGAGGTTGGGGGGAAGCGAGCAGTACTTC. The J gene is TRBJ2-7, the V gene TRBV29-1, with D perhaps matching TRBD2 (6 bases). Trimming removed 7 bases from V and 6 bases from J, with 19 bases in between. The CDR3 extends over 13 amino acids. In germline, CDR1 is SQVTM, CDR2 ANQGSEA.

V is TRBV24-1 and J is TRBJ2-3; 9 nucleotides match TRBD2. The CDR3 has 15 residues. The V and J ends lost 5 bases and 4 bases, in that order; junction bases with no gene match: 6. Germline CDR1 reads KGHDR; CDR2 reads SFDVKD. The CDR3 bases are TGTGCCACCAGTGCGGCGGGAGGGCCATCAGATACGCAGTATTTT. Residues: CATSAAGGPSDTQYF.

V gene TRBV6-5 combines with J gene TRBJ1-3; D is possibly TRBD1 (6 bases). V shed 6 bases and J shed 0 bases, with 9 bases lying between them. The CDR3 extends over 14 amino acids. Germline V gives CDR1 MNHEY, CDR2 SVGAGI. CDR3 coding DNA: TGTGCCAGCAGACAGGGTTTCTCTGGAAACACCATATATTTT. This codes for CASRQGFSGNTIYF.

The chain couples TRBV25-1 to TRBJ1-5; no clear D. CDR1 and CDR2 (germline): MGHDK, SYGVNS. The CDR3 sequence is 14 residues long. V was trimmed by 1 base and J by 3 bases, leaving 7 bases between them. CDR3 region: CASSESGVNQPQHF. CDR3 DNA: TGTGCCAGCAGTGAATCGGGAGTCAATCAGCCCCAGCATTTT.

The chain recombines TRBV24-1 with TRBJ2-1; D unresolved. The CDR3 spans 15 residues. The germline gives CDR1 KGHDR, CDR2 SFDVKD. V lost 1 base, J lost 4 bases, and 10 bases lay in between. In DNA, the CDR3 is TGTGCCACCAGTGATTTCGGTAGGCGGTACAATGAGCAGTTCTTC. The encoded protein is CATSDFGRRYNEQFF.

The V call is TRBV7-9, the J call TRBJ2-3; 10 bases fit TRBD1. Germline lookup yields CDR1 SEHNR and CDR2 FQNEAQ (reference sequence). With V trimmed by 5 bases and J by 4 bases, 9 bases remained unmatched. The CDR3 sequence is 16 residues long. As DNA, the CDR3 is TGTGCCAGCAGCCCAAGACAGGGGGCCCACTCAGATACGCAGTATTTT. Amino acids: CASSPRQGAHSDTQYF.

CDR3 sequence (DNA): TGTGCCAGCAGTTTTCAGGGACAAGAGACCCAGTACTTC. Translation: CASSFQGQETQYF. This chain links TRBV28 with TRBJ2-5; possible D gene TRBD1, 5 bases. The CDR3 loop spans 13 amino acids. The germline CDR1 and CDR2 sequences are MDHEN and SYDVKM. Trimming took 3 bases from V and 2 from J, leaving 7 bases between them.

The V gene is TRBV27, the J gene TRBJ1-2; D is possibly TRBD1 (5 bases). CDR1 and CDR2 (germline): MNHEY, SMNVEV (reference sequence). Deletions cut 2 bases from V and 3 bases from J, with 10 bases between. This CDR3 has 14 amino acids. The CDR3 sequence is CASSLKGRDYGYTF. The CDR3 DNA reads TGTGCCAGCAGTTTAAAAGGCAGGGACTATGGCTACACCTTC.

CDR3 loop: CASSFKGLVANTGELFF. The CDR3 DNA sequence: TGTGCCAGCAGTTTCAAGGGACTAGTCGCGAACACCGGGGAGCTGTTTTTT. V gene TRBV27 combines with J gene TRBJ2-2; 8 bases line up with TRBD2. The CDR3 covers 17 residues. The J segment lost 0 bases and the V segment lost 3 bases, leaving 6 bases of the junction unmatched. CDR1 and CDR2 from the germline V gene are MNHEY and SMNVEV (reference sequence).

V usage is TRBV5-1 and J usage is TRBJ2-7; D gene uncertain. The CDR3 length is 15 residues. The V end lost 4 bases, the J end lost 1 base, and 15 bases lay between the germline ends. Germline loops: CDR1 SGHRS, CDR2 YFSETQ. For the CDR3, the DNA is TGCGCCAGCAGCCCTGACTTGGGTAGTTCCTACGAGCAGTACTTC. It yields the protein CASSPDLGSSYEQYF.

The chain joins TRBV3-1 (or the pseudogene TRBV3-2) to TRBJ2-3; D not resolved. Germline values: CDR1 LGHDT, CDR2 YNNKEL (reference sequence). Deletions cut 3 bases from V and 8 bases from J, with 6 bases between. The CDR3 runs 11 residues. CDR3 amino acids: CASSHRGTQYF. The CDR3 bases are TGTGCCAGCAGCCACCGCGGTACGCAGTATTTT.

The rearrangement uses TRBV25-1 and TRBJ2-5, with 8 bases matching TRBD2. The CDR3 runs 14 residues. Looked up from germline, CDR1 is MGHDK and CDR2 is SYGVNS. J was trimmed by 4 bases and V by 7 bases; bases with no gene match: 8. CDR3 protein: CASTRGGRGETQYF. The CDR3 DNA reads TGTGCCAGCACTCGGGGGGGCAGGGGAGAGACCCAGTACTTC. Full variable domain (rest looked up from reference TRBV25-1 and TRBJ2-5): EADIYQTPRYLVIGTGKKITLECSQTMGHDKMYWYQQDPGMELHLIHYSYGVNSTEKGDLSSESTVSRIRTEHFPLTLESARPSHTSQYLCASTRGGRGETQYFGPGTRLLVL.

The chain couples TRBV6-5 to TRBJ2-5; D gene uncertain. The germline gives CDR1 MNHEY, CDR2 SVGAGI. Trimming took off 0 bases at V and 5 bases at J, with 13 bases between the two ends. This CDR3 comprises 15 residues. The CDR3 reads CASSYSSNSGETQYF. The CDR3 nucleotides read TGTGCCAGCAGTTACTCGAGCAACTCCGGGGAGACCCAGTACTTC.

In DNA form, the CDR3 reads TGTGCCAGCAGGCTTCCACCTCGGGTGTACGTCCTCTCTGGAAACACCATATATTTT. This codes for CASRLPPRVYVLSGNTIYF. The genes are TRBV14 and TRBJ1-3; unclear D gene. In germline, CDR1 is SGHDN, CDR2 FVKESK. The CDR3 length is 19 residues. V lost 6 bases to trimming and J lost 0 bases, with 24 bases between them.